Listed here are 5 T cell receptor beta chains from one sample, sequenced in a study of STAT3 mutations in large granular lymphocyte leukemia. Study findings and constraints: At least one immunodominant TCR beta clonotype appeared in every T-cell large granular lymphocyte leukemia patient.

Their antigens are not known. Measured with immunoSEQ multiplex PCR; TCRdb has only the in-frame clones, and not every one. This table has 11,000 or so clones, less than 90% appearing once. Sequenced: peripheral blood mononuclear cells. The receptors were gathered from a man older than 75 with T-cell large granular lymphocyte leukemia. Some clones in this sample may be carry-over from other donors' samples.

CDR3 residues: CASSVGVAGGMQETQYF. CDR3 in DNA: TGTGCCAGCAGCGTAGGGGTAGCGGGGGGTATGCAAGAGACCCAGTACTTC. The rearrangement links TRBV9 to TRBJ2-5; TRBD2 agrees at 10 bases. CDR3 size: 17 residues. V shed 0 bases and J 2 bases; nucleotides not matched to a gene: 7. The germline gives CDR1 SGDLS, CDR2 YYNGEE.

The rearrangement uses TRBV6-4 and TRBJ1-2, with D tentatively TRBD1 (6 bases). CDR3 length equals 15 residues. Germline V gene sequence: CDR1 MRHNA, CDR2 SNTAGT. Deletions cut 7 bases from V and 1 base from J, with 16 bases between. The CDR3 bases are TGTGCCAGCAATCAGGGGAACAACCTTAACTATGGCTACACCTTC. This encodes CASNQGNNLNYGYTF.

This rearrangement joins TRBV5-1 to TRBJ2-7; no reliable D call. Per germline, CDR1 SGHRS and CDR2 YFSETQ. There are 13 residues in the CDR3. V was pared by 5 bases and J by 6 bases, with 15 bases between. The CDR3 here is CASRRRGVGEQYF. As DNA, the CDR3 is TGCGCCAGCAGGCGCCGTGGGGTGGGCGAGCAGTACTTC.

This clone has just a few counts. J is TRBJ1-6 and V is TRBV6-6; 8 bases fit TRBD1. After removal of 8 bases from V and 5 bases from J, the junction contained 11 bases not matched to a gene. CDR1 MNHNY and CDR2 SVGAGI come from the germline V gene (reference sequence). CDR3 length: 16 residues. CDR3 sequence reads: CASGGAVDRDNSPLHF. The CDR3 bases are TGTGCCAGCGGGGGGGCGGTGGACAGGGATAATTCACCCCTCCACTTT.

The chain is built from TRBV6-5 and TRBJ2-7; D possibly matches TRBD1 or TRBD2 (7 bases each). V lost 5 bases to trimming and J lost 6 bases, with 17 bases between them. The CDR3 is made up of 14 amino acids. CDR1 and CDR2 from the germline V gene are MNHEY and SVGAGI. CDR3 coding DNA: TGTGCCAGCAGTACCGTCAGGGGGGGGAGCGAGCAGTACTTC. It encodes CASSTVRGGSEQYF.